This T cell receptor (beta chain) originates from a study of blood T cell repertoires in COVID-19. Background on the study: Samples taken during acute and convalescent COVID-19 were collected in the United States, Italy and Spain. T cells, B-cell-depleted T cells, or PBMCs provided the cDNA or gDNA that served as material.

As originally analysed: Scientists estimated how many nucleated cells there were by amplifying reference gene primers. The repertoire was sequenced with immunoSEQ multiplex PCR; TCRdb's copy has only in-frame clones and lacks some. Clone size and the V and J calls come from that table; the DNA yielded D and trimming. Of 200,000 to 250,000 clones listed, 86% are singletons. Germline CDR1 WSHSY, CDR2 SAAADI. The CDR3 loop spans 13 amino acids. With 3 bases removed from V and 8 bases from J, the gap between germline ends came to 12 bases. The V and J genes are TRBV10-2 and TRBJ2-3, with D maybe TRBD1 (5 bases). Sequencing was carried out using peripheral blood. The sequence derives from a woman in her 50s with COVID-19, enrolled during active disease. The CDR3 DNA reads as TGCGCCAGCAGTGAAGTCAGGGCCGCTACGCAGTATTTT. Amino acids: CASSEVRAATQYF.